The 20 T cell receptor beta chains below were found in one sample sequenced in a study of Ad26.COV2.S vaccination and SARS-CoV-2 variants. TCRdb's table, derived via immunoSEQ multiplex PCR, lists solely in-frame clones and lacks some. The table includes 440,000 or so clones, less than 95% detected once. Treatment defined: about 20 received Ad26.COV2.S at low or high dose, single or two shots; roughly 5 received placebo; per-sample allocation not given. Collection of samples fell on day 63 after the first vaccine or placebo injection. The specimen was peripheral blood, collected in a trial of Ad26.COV2.S vaccine versus placebo. Receptors were obtained from a person aged 18-60 years who received the Ad26.COV2.S COVID-19 vaccine or a placebo.

The chain carries TRBV10-1 and TRBJ2-2, with D possibly matching TRBD2 (6 bases). The CDR3 contains 18 residues. CDR1 WNHNN and CDR2 SYGVQD come from the germline V gene (reference sequence). With 6 bases removed from V and 5 bases from J, the gap between germline ends came to 25 bases. CDR3 coding DNA: TGCGCCAGCAGGCGTAGGCGGGACCCGGGTTTGGAAACCGGGGAGCTGTTTTTT. Amino acid sequence: CASRRRRDPGLETGELFF.

A single count supports this clone. The chain combines TRBV10-3 with TRBJ2-3; the match to TRBD1 covers 7 bases. The germline CDR1 and CDR2 sequences are ENHRY and SYGVKD. V was clipped by 3 bases and J by 7 bases; unmatched bases: 4. This CDR3 contains 13 residues. CDR3 sequence: CAISESGQHTQYF. The CDR3 bases are TGTGCCATCAGTGAATCGGGACAGCATACGCAGTATTTT.

This sequence joins TRBV25-1 and TRBJ1-2; D unclear. CDR1 and CDR2 from the germline V gene are MGHDK and SYGVNS. The CDR3 contains 12 residues. V was shortened by 4 bases and J by 5 bases, with 8 bases between the two germline ends. CDR3 nucleotide sequence: TGTGCCAGCAGTGGAACCCTATATGGCTACACCTTC. It encodes CASSGTLYGYTF.

The V gene is TRBV7-8, the J gene TRBJ2-1; possibly TRBD1 for D (6 bases). V was clipped by 4 bases and J by 7 bases, with 11 bases between them. CDR1 SGHVS and CDR2 FQNEAQ come from the germline V gene. This CDR3 has 13 amino acids. CDR3 in amino acids: CASSSLRGNEQFF. CDR3 bases: TGTGCCAGCAGCTCCCTCAGGGGAAATGAGCAGTTCTTC.

The chain employs TRBV19 and TRBJ1-1; 8 bases are a match to TRBD1. The length of the CDR3 is 16 residues. With V trimmed by 5 bases and J by 0 bases, 8 bases remained unmatched. Germline V CDR1 and CDR2: LNHDA, SQIVND (reference sequence). CDR3 residues: CASSSRQGFMNTEAFF. CDR3 DNA sequence: TGTGCCAGTAGTTCCCGACAGGGGTTCATGAACACTGAAGCTTTCTTT.

The gene calls are TRBV20-1 and TRBJ2-7, with TRBD2 identical over 7 bases. This CDR3 contains 15 residues. CDR1 is DFQATT and CDR2 is SNEGSKA in the germline V gene (reference sequence). The V and J ends lost 6 bases and 7 bases, in that order; junction bases with no gene match: 18. Here the CDR3 reads CSASLGAAGADEQYF. CDR3 sequence (DNA): TGCAGTGCCAGTCTTGGGGCGGCGGGAGCTGATGAGCAGTACTTC.

The gene calls are TRBV2 and TRBJ2-7, with 8 nucleotides matching TRBD2. Germline V lookup: CDR1 SNHLY, CDR2 FYNNEI. CDR3 length: 13 residues. The trim removed 10 bases at V and 5 bases at J, leaving 10 bases unmatched. The chain's CDR3 is CATHGTSVNEQYF. In DNA, the CDR3 is TGTGCCACCCACGGGACTAGTGTTAACGAGCAGTACTTC.

V gene TRBV7-8 combines with J gene TRBJ2-7; 12 bases align to TRBD2. The germline V gene has CDR1 SGHVS and CDR2 FQNEAQ. This CDR3 contains 15 residues. The V and J ends lost 5 bases and 6 bases, in that order; junction bases with no gene match: 8. CDR3 in amino acids: CASSARLAGAPEQYF. The CDR3 DNA follows: TGTGCCAGCAGCGCAAGACTAGCGGGAGCACCCGAGCAGTACTTC. The full variable domain, completed using reference TRBV7-8 and TRBJ2-7, is GAGVSQSPRYKVAKRGQDVALRCDPISGHVSLFWYQQALGQGPEFLTYFQNEAQLDKSGLPSDRFFAERPEGSVSTLKIQRTQQEDSAVYLCASSARLAGAPEQYFGPGTRLTVT.

This sequence joins TRBV27 and TRBJ2-5; TRBD1 is a possible D gene (6 bases). Trimming cost V 6 bases and J 9 bases, with 26 bases left between them. In germline, CDR1 is MNHEY, CDR2 SMNVEV (reference sequence). The CDR3 is 16 residues long. This chain's CDR3 is CASRHHRDTQERAQYF. The DNA of the CDR3 is TGTGCCAGCAGACATCACAGGGATACCCAAGAGAGGGCCCAGTACTTC.

The chain carries TRBV7-2 and TRBJ2-3; 8 bases align to TRBD2. The CDR3 totals 15 residues. Germline assignment: CDR1 SGHTA and CDR2 FQGNSA. V dropped 1 base and J dropped 6; count of bases not matched to a gene: 6. In DNA, the CDR3 is TGTGCCAGCAGCTTAGTTCGAGCGGGAGCCGATACGCAGTATTTT. It yields the protein CASSLVRAGADTQYF.

The V gene is TRBV7-2, the J gene TRBJ2-1, with 8 positions matching TRBD2. The CDR3 is 17 amino acids. Losses at the gene ends were 4 bases for V and 4 bases for J; bases not matched to a gene: 12. CDR1 and CDR2 from the germline V gene are SGHTA and FQGNSA. CDR3 DNA sequence: TGTGCCAGCAGCTCAGAAATAAGTACTAGCGGATACAATGAGCAGTTCTTC. It specifies CASSSEISTSGYNEQFF.

V gene TRBV2 combines with J gene TRBJ1-1, with D hard to call. Germline CDR1 is SNHLY and CDR2 is FYNNEI. Trimming removed 1 base at V and 1 base at J, with 7 bases between. CDR3 length: 14 residues. Here the CDR3 reads CASSEERENTEAFF. The DNA of the CDR3 is TGTGCCAGCAGTGAAGAACGGGAGAACACTGAAGCTTTCTTT. Looking up the rest from reference TRBV2 and TRBJ1-1 gives the full variable domain: EPEVTQTPSHQVTQMGQEVILRCVPISNHLYFYWYRQILGQKVEFLVSFYNNEISEKSEIFDDQFSVERPDGSNFTLKIRSTKLEDSAMYFCASSEERENTEAFFGQGTRLTVV.

The chain uses TRBV5-1 and TRBJ2-1; D might be TRBD2 (6 bases). With 2 bases removed from V and 4 bases from J, the gap between germline ends came to 13 bases. CDR1 is SGHRS and CDR2 is YFSETQ in the germline V gene. The CDR3 sequence is 15 residues long. The CDR3 DNA is TGCGCCAGCAGCTTTGCGGGATCGGCTTACAATGAGCAGTTCTTC. Amino acid sequence: CASSFAGSAYNEQFF. Complete variable domain (other parts from reference TRBV5-1 and TRBJ2-1): KAGVTQTPRYLIKTRGQQVTLSCSPISGHRSVSWYQQTPGQGLQFLFEYFSETQRNKGNFPGRFSGRQFSNSRSEMNVSTLELGDSALYLCASSFAGSAYNEQFFGPGTRLTVL.

The CDR3 region is CASSSGTPYEQYF. The DNA for the CDR3 is TGTGCCAGTAGCAGCGGGACCCCCTACGAGCAGTACTTC. V is TRBV19 and J is TRBJ2-7, with 7 bases matching TRBD2. Per germline, CDR1 LNHDA and CDR2 SQIVND (reference sequence). Unmatched junction bases numbered 4, after V lost 6 bases and J lost 2 bases. There are 13 residues in the CDR3.

The chain links TRBV11-2 to TRBJ2-2; D gene uncertain. CDR1 and CDR2 (germline): SGHAT, FQNNGV. V dropped 3 bases and J dropped 5 bases, with 10 bases sitting between them. The CDR3 spans 14 residues. CDR3 region: CASSFSESTGELFF. CDR3 bases: TGTGCCAGCAGCTTTAGTGAGTCTACCGGGGAGCTGTTTTTT.

The chain combines TRBV19 with TRBJ2-7, with 15 bases identical to TRBD2. Germline lookup yields CDR1 LNHDA and CDR2 SQIVND (reference sequence). Losses at the gene ends were 5 bases for V and 5 bases for J; bases not matched to a gene: 28. CDR3 size: 23 residues. CDR3: CASSPTGDVQYGTSGRPGDEQYF. The CDR3 region has the DNA TGTGCCAGTAGTCCGACAGGGGACGTACAATACGGGACTAGCGGGAGGCCCGGGGACGAGCAGTACTTC. Drawing the rest from reference TRBV19 and TRBJ2-7, the complete variable domain is DGGITQSPKYLFRKEGQNVTLSCEQNLNHDAMYWYRQDPGQGLRLIYYSQIVNDFQKGDIAEGYSVSREKKESFPLTVTSAQKNPTAFYLCASSPTGDVQYGTSGRPGDEQYFGPGTRLTVT.

The chain is built from TRBV7-2 and TRBJ2-1; 10 bases fit TRBD2. This CDR3 region has 14 residues. V gave up 2 bases and J gave up 7 bases; unmatched junction bases: 2. Per the germline V gene, CDR1 is SGHTA and CDR2 is FQGNSA. CDR3 sequence reads: CASSLSSGRNEQFF. The DNA of the CDR3 is TGTGCCAGCAGCTTAAGTAGCGGGAGGAATGAGCAGTTCTTC.

The rearrangement joins TRBV6-5 to TRBJ2-4; no definite D call. The germline V gene encodes CDR1 MNHEY and CDR2 SVGAGI. The length of the CDR3 is 13 residues. Trimming took 6 bases from V and 9 from J, leaving 15 bases between them. The DNA of the CDR3 is TGTGCCAGCAGCGACCTGTTGTCGGGCATTCAGTACTTC. Its protein is CASSDLLSGIQYF.

The rearrangement uses TRBV10-1 and TRBJ2-3; the match to TRBD2 covers 9 bases. The CDR3 extends over 13 amino acids. With 9 bases clipped from V and 4 bases from J, the junction kept 5 bases outside the gene matches. The germline gives CDR1 WNHNN, CDR2 SYGVQD (reference sequence). CDR3 DNA sequence: TGCGCCAGGAGCGGGGGGAGTGCAGATACGCAGTATTTT. Amino acid sequence: CARSGGSADTQYF.

The genes are TRBV5-1 and TRBJ2-5, with 8 positions matching TRBD2. With 6 bases clipped from V and 4 bases from J, the junction kept 14 bases outside the gene matches. Germline V gene data show CDR1 as SGHRS and CDR2 as YFSETQ. The CDR3 length is 16 residues. The CDR3: CASTTRTGRGGETQYF. CDR3 sequence (DNA): TGCGCCAGCACCACCCGCACCGGGAGGGGAGGAGAGACCCAGTACTTC.